The rows below give T cell receptor beta chains drawn from one sample of a study of T cells in Graves' hyperthyroidism and ophthalmopathy. Using its own MiXCR run on the multiplex PCR reads, TCRdb lists one record per CDR3 protein. The sample comprises under 650,000 distinct CDR3 sequences, about 17% of which are singletons, and 3.8% rests with the top ten. Sequencing was carried out using blood. Source of these receptors: a woman aged 30 to 39 with Graves' hyperthyroidism. Each CDR3 is given with its conserved first and last residue. A D gene is named only where the DNA matches it firmly. Size is stated for part of the rows, as once, few or many counts, or as a class when the clone is expanded.

abundance	len	v_gene	d_gene	j_gene	CDR3nt	CDR3aa
many	16	TRBV7-2	TRBD1	TRBJ1-2	TGTGCCAGCAGCCGGACGCCGGGCCAGGGGGGATATGGCTACACCTTC	CASSRTPGQGGYGYTF
few	16	TRBV5-6	TRBD2	TRBJ2-7	TGTGCCAGCAGCCAACTAGGTAGCGGGAGCCGCTACGAGCAGTACTTC	CASSQLGSGSRYEQYF
many	15	TRBV18	.	TRBJ1-1	TGTGCCAGCTCACCACCGCGGGGGGCTCACACTGAAGCTTTCTTT	CASSPPRGAHTEAFF
many	15	TRBV6-2/TRBV6-3	TRBD1	TRBJ1-5	TGTGCCAGCACCTTGGACAGGGCGAGCAATCAGCCCCAGCATTTT	CASTLDRASNQPQHF
many	16	TRBV6-1	TRBD1	TRBJ1-1	TGTGCCAGCAGCTCTCTCGCGGCAGGGGGGGACACTGAAGCTTTCTTT	CASSSLAAGGDTEAFF
many	14	TRBV5-1	.	TRBJ2-7	TGCGCCAGCAGCCTCGCGCCGGGAGCGGGCGAGCAGTACTTC	CASSLAPGAGEQYF
.	12	TRBV20-1	.	TRBJ1-2	TGCAGTGCTAGGGCCCTCGGGCGGGGCTACACCTTC	CSARALGRGYTF
many	15	TRBV30	TRBD2	TRBJ2-3	TGTGCCTGGAGTGTATACAGCGGGATCACAGATACGCAGTATTTT	CAWSVYSGITDTQYF
many	12	TRBV28	.	TRBJ1-1	TGTGCCAGCTCTTTACAGGAGGCTGAAGCTTTCTTT	CASSLQEAEAFF
many	13	TRBV12-3/TRBV12-4	.	TRBJ1-1	TGTGCCAGCATCCAATGGGAAGGGACTGAAGCTTTCTTT	CASIQWEGTEAFF
many	17	TRBV20-1	TRBD2	TRBJ2-7	TGCAGTGCTAGAGATGTGGGACTAGCGGGTGTCTCCTACGAGCAGTACTTC	CSARDVGLAGVSYEQYF
many	14	TRBV7-3	.	TRBJ2-5	TGTGCCAGCAGCTCCTCAGGCCCGCGAGAGACCCAGTACTTC	CASSSSGPRETQYF
many	13	TRBV11-2	TRBD2	TRBJ2-1	TGTGCCAGCAGCAGACTAGCGGGAGGGCGACCGTTCTTC	CASSRLAGGRPFF
few	10	TRBV20-1	.	TRBJ2-7	TGCAGTGCTAGAGATTGGGAGCAGTACTTC	CSARDWEQYF
many	11	TRBV6-1	.	TRBJ2-3	TGTGCCAGCGGAGGGGCAGATACGCAGTATTTT	CASGGADTQYF
.	14	TRBV7-3	.	TRBJ2-2	TGTGCCAGCAGAGGAAGTCGGGACACCGGGGAGCTGTTTTTT	CASRGSRDTGELFF
few	14	TRBV5-5	.	TRBJ1-1	TGTGCCAGCAGCTTGGACGCGGGTTTCTCTGAAGCTTTCTTT	CASSLDAGFSEAFF
many	14	TRBV12-3/TRBV12-4	.	TRBJ2-1	TGTGCCAGCAGTTTAGGGCTAGCGAGCAATGAGCAGTTCTTC	CASSLGLASNEQFF
.	20	TRBV27	TRBD2	TRBJ2-7	TGTGCCAGCAGTCCCCACGGGACTAGCGGGAGTTCTAAGCGGGCCTACGGGCAGTACTTC	CASSPHGTSGSSKRAYGQYF
.	16	TRBV4-1	.	TRBJ1-4	TGCGCCAGCAGCCAAAGCTATCCGCGGGTGGGTGAAAAACTGTTTTTT	CASSQSYPRVGEKLFF
.	12	TRBV7-8	TRBD1	TRBJ2-7	TGTGCCAGCAGCTCAGGGGGCCCCGAGCAGTACTTC	CASSSGGPEQYF
many	15	TRBV6-2/TRBV6-3	.	TRBJ2-1	TGTGCCAGCAGTCACCGGGAGGTAACAGGGAATGAGCAGTTCTTC	CASSHREVTGNEQFF
.	13	TRBV7-9	TRBD2	TRBJ2-7	TGTGCCAGCCGCCCGGGGGGGCAATACGAGCAGTACTTC	CASRPGGQYEQYF
.	15	TRBV20-1	TRBD1	TRBJ2-5	TGCAGTGCCCACGGGACAGGGGGTTTCCAAGAGACCCAGTACTTC	CSAHGTGGFQETQYF
.	18	TRBV5-1	TRBD2	TRBJ2-3	TGCGCCAGCCGGAGACTAGCGGGGATCAATAGACGGGAAGATACGCAGTATTTT	CASRRLAGINRREDTQYF
many	15	TRBV10-3	TRBD1	TRBJ2-1	TGTGCCATCAGTGGACAGGACAGGGTTTACAATGAGCAGTTCTTC	CAISGQDRVYNEQFF
.	15	TRBV6-2/TRBV6-3	.	TRBJ2-3	TGTGCCAGCAGTTACTGGCAGGGGAGGACAGATACGCAGTATTTT	CASSYWQGRTDTQYF
many	12	TRBV10-3	.	TRBJ2-7	TGTGCCATCAGTGACAGGGGCTACGAGCAGTACTTC	CAISDRGYEQYF
many	14	TRBV6-2/TRBV6-3	TRBD2	TRBJ2-4	TGTGCCAGCAGTTACTTACTAGCGGAAAACATTCAGTACTTC	CASSYLLAENIQYF
few	15	TRBV6-2/TRBV6-3	TRBD1	TRBJ2-1	TGTGCCAGCAGGCCAGCGGGACAGGGCTACAATGAGCAGTTCTTC	CASRPAGQGYNEQFF
few	15	TRBV11-1	TRBD2	TRBJ2-7	TGTGCCAGCAGCGCCCGGACTAGCGAGTCTTACGAGCAGTACTTC	CASSARTSESYEQYF
.	15	TRBV19	TRBD1	TRBJ2-7	TGTGCCAGTACTTCCCGCCCGGGACAGGCATACGAGCAGTACTTC	CASTSRPGQAYEQYF
many	15	TRBV7-9	TRBD2	TRBJ2-3	TGTGCCAGCACCGACATAGCGGGAAGCACAGATACGCAGTATTTT	CASTDIAGSTDTQYF
many	16	TRBV2	TRBD1	TRBJ1-2	TGTGCCAGCAGTCGACAGGGGCAGCCCCTTAACTATGGCTACACCTTC	CASSRQGQPLNYGYTF
many	17	TRBV28	.	TRBJ2-2	TGTGCCAGCAGTTTATGGGGGGCCCCACCTCTATCCGGGGAGCTGTTTTTT	CASSLWGAPPLSGELFF
many	14	TRBV12-3/TRBV12-4	TRBD2	TRBJ2-1	TGTGCCAGTTATAGCGGGAGCCTCGACAATGAGCAGTTCTTC	CASYSGSLDNEQFF
.	16	TRBV5-1	TRBD1	TRBJ2-7	TGCGCCAGCAGCTATGGGACAGACCATACATTCTACGAGCAGTACTTC	CASSYGTDHTFYEQYF
many	14	TRBV5-1	.	TRBJ2-7	TGCGCCAGCAGCTTGGAGGCCGACTCCTACGAGCAGTACTTC	CASSLEADSYEQYF
many	13	TRBV28	.	TRBJ2-7	TGTGCCAGCACTAGGGGTAGCTCCTACGAGCAGTACTTC	CASTRGSSYEQYF
few	18	TRBV11-2	.	TRBJ2-2	TGTGCCAGCAGCTCCCCTCGCGGGGGGGACAGGGATTTTCGGGAGCTGTTTTTT	CASSSPRGGDRDFRELFF
many	15	TRBV11-2	.	TRBJ1-1	TGTGCCAGCAGCTTAGGGTCTTGGGGGGACACTGAAGCTTTCTTT	CASSLGSWGDTEAFF
few	16	TRBV4-3	.	TRBJ2-7	TGCGCCAGCAGCTTCGAGGCCCTGAGCGGTAGCCACGAGCAGTACTTC	CASSFEALSGSHEQYF
few	15	TRBV20-1	.	TRBJ1-1	TGCAGTGCTAGAGATCTCCCAGGGCTGAACACTGAAGCTTTCTTT	CSARDLPGLNTEAFF
.	15	TRBV4-1	TRBD1	TRBJ2-7	TGCGCCAGCAGCCCCGTGACAGGGGGAGCCTGCGAGCAGTACTTC	CASSPVTGGACEQYF
many	12	TRBV28	.	TRBJ2-7	TGTGCCAGCAGTAGGGGGAGGTACGAGCAGTACTTC	CASSRGRYEQYF
many	15	TRBV30	TRBD1	TRBJ2-7	TGTGCCTGGAGTCCCCCGGGACAGGGCGGTTACGAGCAGTACTTC	CAWSPPGQGGYEQYF
few	17	TRBV28	TRBD2	TRBJ2-3	TGTGCCAGCAGTCTTATCGGGATAGCGGGAGGGGTAGATACGCAGTATTTT	CASSLIGIAGGVDTQYF
.	14	TRBV5-1	.	TRBJ2-3	TGCGCCAGCAGCCAGTCGGGGGGCACAGATACGCAGTATTTT	CASSQSGGTDTQYF
many	12	TRBV12-3/TRBV12-4	.	TRBJ2-5	TGTGCCAGTTGTGGGGGGAAAGAGACCCAGTACTTC	CASCGGKETQYF
few	15	TRBV5-8	.	TRBJ2-3	TGTGCCAGCAGCTTGGCTCGGGGGTTGGTAGATACGCAGTATTTT	CASSLARGLVDTQYF
many	13	TRBV4-2	.	TRBJ1-1	TGTGCCAGCAGCCGCCCAGGGGTGACTGAAGCTTTCTTT	CASSRPGVTEAFF
few	15	TRBV28	TRBD2	TRBJ2-2	TGTGCCAGCAGTAAACTAGCGGATACCACCGGGGAGCTGTTTTTT	CASSKLADTTGELFF
.	13	TRBV20-1	.	TRBJ2-3	TGCAGTGCTAGCTCCCCAAAATTAGATACGCAGTATTTT	CSASSPKLDTQYF
many	11	TRBV28	TRBD2	TRBJ2-5	TGTGCCAGCAGGCTCGGGGGGATCGAGTACTTC	CASRLGGIEYF
.	14	TRBV19	.	TRBJ1-1	TGTGCCAGTAGTATGGGGAGACGGGACACTGAAGCTTTCTTT	CASSMGRRDTEAFF
.	14	TRBV2	.	TRBJ2-4	TGTGCCAGCAGTGATAACAGATCCAAAAACATTCAGTACTTC	CASSDNRSKNIQYF
few	17	TRBV24-1	.	TRBJ2-1	TGTGCCACCAGTGATAATGGTCCAGGGGCCGGCTACAATGAGCAGTTCTTC	CATSDNGPGAGYNEQFF